This TCR beta chain was documented in a study of cytomegalovirus exposure and HLA in healthy donors (dated by TCRdb to between 2016 and 2019). With regard to the full study: An earlier analysis of roughly 500 of the donors reported 276 Gb of sequence data and about 100 million unique TCR beta sequences from roughly 200 million T cells. On average, 235,054 unique TCR beta nucleotide sequences were sequenced per donor among more than 350 genotyped donors of the cohort, with roughly a sixth of those sequences being non-productive. The number of donors typed differed by locus, with about 629-630 for A, B, C, DRB1 and DQB1, more than 500 for DQA1, approximately 570 for DPA1, and some 440 for DPB1. All discovery cohort repertoires had been generated on a single sequencing platform. The T cell repertoires of 700 or so subjects were profiled by immunosequencing and related to cytomegalovirus serostatus. The study was designed to test whether signatures of past pathogen exposure could be identified by cataloging public T cell receptors. An early release that covered approximately 600 HLA-typed donors contained approximately 320 gigabases of sequencing data and tens of millions of unique TCR sequences. In a later genetic analysis, genome-wide SNP genotypes for about 55% of the roughly 670 donors were used, and that subset was treated as a discovery cohort. High-throughput TCR immunosequencing, statistical association of individual TCRs with disease status, and machine learning were combined to predict cytomegalovirus infection status. To decide whether each TCR beta V gene segment behaved as functional or pseudogenic, an earlier analysis of some 600 of the donors relied on high-throughput TCR beta sequencing. Along with the approximately 620-subject first cohort, a separate validation cohort of 120 different subjects was used. Donor age, sex, ethnicity and CMV serostatus were compiled alongside the repertoire data. A later analysis re-examined previously published TCR beta repertoires from more than 550 donors and added high-resolution HLA genotyping to investigate patterns of TCR occurrence. HLA typing covered class I and class II loci at four-digit resolution. About five DR-DQ haplotypes were treated as single units for association and clustering because of strong linkage in the cohort. Among the 398 genotyped donors, around 81% belonged to the genetic ancestry cluster associated with self-reported Caucasian donors. The later analysis used no new phenotypic data to find candidate immune exposures, relying instead on TCR beta sequences and their occurrence across donors. Summary of the overall study and its limitations: When HLA alleles, especially DR and DQ, strongly co-occurred, TCR associations were difficult to assign to individual alleles. A cluster of highly shared sequence variants was judged likely to be a technical artifact of the sequencing pipeline. A later genetic analysis associated a missense DCLRE1C variant with V-gene and J-gene trimming of TCR beta chains, and an independent cohort replicated the association. A further reported finding was that TCR beta sequences accurately predicted the HLA-A and HLA-B alleles for most subjects in the first cohort. A later analysis found that TCR association rates varied across HLA loci, with DRB1 alleles showing the most associated TCRs and HLA-C alleles the fewest. The study gave a list of about 160 TCR beta chains associated with cytomegalovirus. Sequencing depth was assumed to be roughly uniform across donors in the presence/absence analyses, though that assumption may not hold. Because HLA typing was missing for some donors at each locus, association tests included only the typed subset. Because counts were too low, about 18 rarely observed V segments, including chromosome 9 orphons, were excluded from the earlier analysis of around 640 of the donors. According to a later analysis, most CMV-associated TCR beta chains appeared to be HLA-restricted, and the HLA associations seemed to be driven largely by CMV exposure. The classifier was reported to diagnose cytomegalovirus status with high specificity and sensitivity in both the original cohort and the validation cohort. Specific HLA alleles were associated with over 15,000 TCR beta sequences at a false discovery rate of 0.05 in a later analysis. For the cohort, immune exposure information was limited to CMV serostatus. In this cohort, only TCR beta chains were sequenced, and detectable features were limited by the absence of alpha or paired-chain data. Linkage disequilibrium might explain the correlated functional status among segregating V segments, but an unknown experimental factor could not be excluded. The authors suggested that the approach could potentially be generalized to other disease states and immunological phenotypes. In an earlier analysis of about 540 of the donors, most TCR beta V segments were observed in productive rearrangements about 87% or about 30% of the time, broadly matching IMGT annotations. In vitro tests confirmed that a few of the cytomegalovirus-associated TCR beta chains recognize cytomegalovirus antigens. The 87-base-pair reads could not distinguish some IMGT-functional V segments, including TRBV6-2 and TRBV6-3, so those segments were excluded. Several of the top co-occurrence clusters appeared to be linked to parvovirus B19, influenza, CMV and Epstein-Barr virus, according to a later analysis. Across donors, most TCR sequences were observed very rarely, whereas some public TCRs were present in many individuals. In a later genetic analysis, fewer N-insertions in productive TCRs were reported among donors in an Asian-associated ancestry cluster than the roughly 700-donor mean. Compared with equally common non-associated chains, HLA-associated TCR beta chains in a later analysis were more clonally expanded and had lower generation probabilities.

In total, roughly 710 healthy bone marrow donors made up the cohort. At the time of sampling, all cohort members were nominally healthy, though unrecorded immune exposures were likely present. The donor tested CMV seropositive and was one of the 289 seropositive cohort members. Every donor gave a peripheral blood sample, and the peripheral blood mononuclear cells from that sample were used for TCR beta sequencing. The Qiagen DNeasy Blood Extraction Kit was used to extract genomic DNA from the blood cell samples. V ends up 4 bases short and J 4 bases short, with an unmatched junction base count of 7. Per the germline V gene, SGHTA is the CDR1 and FQGNSA is the CDR2. There are 14 amino acids in the CDR3, from cysteine to phenylalanine inclusive. Just CDR3 DNA is preserved here, 42 bases in frame from base 1. This clone showed up many times. This receptor's antigen is unknown. Base quality data are lacking; no much larger clone is found one base away.

Libraries were constructed by the immunoSEQ multiplex PCR assay. The multiplex PCR relied on a mix of 60 forward primers for TCR Vbeta segments and 13 reverse primers for TCR Jbeta segments. A multiplex PCR assay on genomic DNA amplified the CDR3 region of rearranged TCR beta genes. The amplified TCR beta libraries were sequenced on the Illumina HiSeq System as 87-base-pair reads. As for how the authors treated the data: A later analysis tallied around 87 million unique TCR beta chains across the roughly 610 repertoires, and roughly 11 million of those chains were shared by two or more donors. A nearest-neighbor algorithm error-corrected the raw reads and collapsed the reads into unique sequences, merging closely related sequences to remove PCR and sequencing errors. CDR3 sequences were aligned to IMGT reference sequences to assign V, D and J gene segments. For a sequence to be retained, a match of at least six nucleotides to both a V gene segment and a J gene segment was required. A rearrangement was called productive if the CDR3 had no stop codons and remained in frame with V and J, and every other rearrangement was called non-productive. Following IMGT convention, CDR3 was defined as the stretch from the second conserved V-encoded cysteine to the conserved J-encoded phenylalanine. In an earlier analysis of 587 of the donors, sequences lacking an unambiguous match to a single V gene segment were excluded. In an earlier analysis of approximately 590 of the donors, a V segment was called functional when productive rearrangements were above 56.7%, and segregating when the standard deviation between donors exceeded 5%. A statistical classification framework was built to diagnose cytomegalovirus status from the catalog of TCR beta chain sequences. In a later analysis, V and J genes were assigned by comparing TCR nucleotide sequences against IMGT/GENE-DB human TR gene sequences. The TCRdist pipeline was used in a later analysis to assign CDR3 sequences and most-parsimonious VDJ recombination scenarios. A later analysis defined each TCR beta chain by its CDR3 amino acid sequence plus V-gene family, and excluded reads lacking a unique V-gene family. To address suspected cross-contamination and a sequencing artifact, a later analysis removed 550 to 750 highly shared, low-generation-probability nucleotide sequences. In a later analysis, a clonal expansion index for each public chain was calculated from normalized within-repertoire ranks of inferred template counts. In a later analysis, generation probabilities were computed using a VDJ recombination model fitted to out-of-frame rearrangements, and the results were checked against IGoR. A later analysis scored TCR-TCR, TCR-HLA and TCR-CMV co-occurrence with hypergeometric tests, applying a repertoire-size bias correction to TCR pairs. In a later analysis, false discovery rates were estimated by permuting HLA or CMV assignments 20 times. In a later analysis, co-occurring TCRs were grouped using DBSCAN, with TCRdist sequence similarity added in when clustering inside HLA-allele-positive subsets. Repertoires with fewer than 30,000 or more than 120,000 public chains were left out of co-occurrence clustering, as were five repertoires with anomalous nucleotide sharing. TCRdb retrieved this table from immuneACCESS and kept in-frame rearrangements only. Not all clones are present; in checked studies, unresolved V genes account for under half, and no reason is known for the remainder. The D gene and trimming were derived from the DNA, and the V and J assignments and clone size from that table. The sample table records 250,000 to 350,000 clones; 86% of these occur just once. Almost 4% of the sample is held by the ten biggest clonotypes.

The source material was PBMCs. This receptor was obtained from a man in his forties in good health and CMV-seropositive. The chain couples TRBV7-2 to TRBJ2-7, with 7 bases matching TRBD2. The DNA sequence is as follows: TGTGCCAGCAGCTCGGGGGGAATTACATACGAGCAGTACTTC. It encodes CASSSGGITYEQYF.